This T cell receptor (beta chain) was sequenced in a study of blood T cell repertoires in COVID-19. Whole-study context: Whether acute or convalescent, the COVID-19 samples came from the United States, Italy and Spain.

Methods used by the authors: How many nucleated cells were present was estimated from reference gene primer amplification. Libraries were prepared by immunoSEQ multiplex PCR; TCRdb keeps only in-frame clonotypes and omits some of them. V, J and clone size are taken as reported in that table, and D and trimming were inferred from the DNA itself. The data show roughly 220,000 clones, with around 83% seen just once and about 1.3% held by the top ten. There are a few counts of this clone. The age range of participants was 18 to 89 years, with residence in about two dozen US areas. Trimming at V came to 7 bases and at J to 4 bases, leaving 9 bases not matched to a gene. The CDR3 has 15 residues. From germline, CDR1 is WSHSY and CDR2 SAAADI.

The clonotype comes from a woman aged 35 to 49 with acute COVID-19. The sequencing input was PBMCs or T cells enriched from blood (not recorded which). V usage is TRBV10-2 and J usage is TRBJ2-7; TRBD1 agrees at 11 bases. The CDR3 loop reads CASNPGQGAVYEQYF. CDR3 DNA sequence: TGCGCCAGCAACCCCGGACAGGGGGCGGTATACGAGCAGTACTTC.